The 20 T cell receptor beta chains presented below share a single source sample, sequenced in a study of early T cells in non-severe SARS-CoV-2 infection. MiXCR was run by TCRdb on the 5' RACE reads, yielding one entry per CDR3 protein. The top ten clones hold 5% to 7% of a sample with tens of thousands of distinct CDR3 sequences, 12% to 15% of them seen once. Sequencing input: whole blood. The receptors stem from an adult who was a healthcare worker with PCR-confirmed SARS-CoV-2 infection or an uninfected control (not recorded which).

The CDR3 DNA is TGTGCCAGCAGCTTCCAGGGAAATGAAGCTTTCTTT. Protein sequence: CASSFQGNEAFF. J is TRBJ1-1 and V is TRBV11-3; D is possibly TRBD1 (5 bases). The V end was cut by 3 bases, the J end by 7 bases, with 9 bases between. Germline CDR1 and CDR2: SGHNT and YENEEA. The CDR3 totals 12 residues.

A few counts support this clonotype. The J gene is TRBJ2-6, the V gene TRBV12-3 or TRBV12-4; weak D call: TRBD1 (6 bases). V lost 3 bases to trimming and J lost 7 bases, with 13 bases between them. CDR3 length: 15 residues. This CDR3 reads CASSFQGLAANVLTF. In nucleotides, the CDR3 is TGTGCCAGCAGTTTCCAGGGGTTGGCCGCCAACGTCCTGACTTTC.

CDR3 protein: CASSRTGATNYGYTF. In DNA form, the CDR3 reads TGTGCCAGCAGTCGCACAGGGGCGACTAACTATGGCTACACCTTC. The chain is built from TRBV27 and TRBJ1-2, with 7 positions matching TRBD1. After removal of 5 bases from V and 0 bases from J, the junction contained 6 bases not matched to a gene. The CDR3 contains 15 residues. Looked up from germline, CDR1 is MNHEY and CDR2 is SMNVEV (reference sequence).

The chain recombines TRBV27 with TRBJ1-6; D remains ambiguous. This CDR3 spans 14 amino acids. The germline V gene has CDR1 MNHEY and CDR2 SMNVEV (reference sequence). V was cut by 2 bases and J by 4 bases, with 6 bases left in between. The CDR3 coding sequence is TGTGCCAGCAGTTTAGGGGATTATAATTCACCCCTCCACTTT. Protein sequence: CASSLGDYNSPLHF.

Many counts were recorded for this clonotype. The chain has TRBV27 and TRBJ1-6; TRBD1 might be the D (6 bases). CDR1 and CDR2 from the germline V gene are MNHEY and SMNVEV (reference sequence). Trimming removed 4 bases at V and 11 bases at J, with 15 bases between. CDR3 size: 14 residues. CDR3 sequence reads: CASSSPGAQTPLHF. As DNA, the CDR3 is TGTGCCAGCAGTTCCCCGGGGGCTCAGACACCCCTCCACTTT.

CDR3 protein: CASSATGDQETQYF. The CDR3 DNA reads TGTGCCAGCAGTGCCACAGGGGACCAAGAGACCCAGTACTTC. The chain couples TRBV27 to TRBJ2-5, with 7 bases that match TRBD1. This CDR3 spans 14 amino acids. The germline CDR1 and CDR2 sequences are MNHEY and SMNVEV (reference sequence). V lost 5 bases and J lost 0; bases outside the gene matches: 3.

In its sample, this clonotype was seen many times. The V call is TRBV6-5, the J call TRBJ2-1; D perhaps matches TRBD1 (6 bases). Trimming cost V 2 bases and J 6 bases, with 11 bases left between them. The germline V gene has CDR1 MNHEY and CDR2 SVGAGI. This CDR3 is 14 amino acids long. In nucleotides, the CDR3 is TGTGCCAGCAGTTACGAGAACAGGGCCAATGAGCAGTTCTTC. Protein product: CASSYENRANEQFF.

This clonotype came up a few times. The V call is TRBV11-2, the J call TRBJ2-3; TRBD2 matches 7 bases. The CDR3 is made up of 16 amino acids. V gave up 5 bases and J gave up 3 bases; unmatched junction bases: 11. Germline V lookup: CDR1 SGHAT, CDR2 FQNNGV. The CDR3 nucleotides read TGTGCCAGCAGCCCCCTTGCCGGGGAGGGGACAGATACGCAGTATTTT. This translates into CASSPLAGEGTDTQYF.

The chain couples TRBV28 to TRBJ2-7, with D perhaps TRBD1 (5 bases). V was pared by 5 bases and J by 2 bases, with 13 bases between. Germline CDR1 and CDR2: MDHEN and SYDVKM. The CDR3 contains 14 residues. CDR3 in amino acids: CASSPTAGPYEQYF. CDR3 sequence (DNA): TGTGCCAGCAGTCCCACCGCAGGGCCCTACGAGCAGTACTTC.

V usage is TRBV28 and J usage is TRBJ2-5, with D perhaps matching TRBD2 (6 bases). In germline, CDR1 is MDHEN, CDR2 SYDVKM. This CDR3 contains 12 residues. With 5 bases removed from V and 4 bases from J, the gap between germline ends came to 8 bases. CDR3 bases: TGTGCCAGCAGTGGACTAATAGAGACCCAGTACTTC. The encoded protein is CASSGLIETQYF. Supplemented by reference TRBV28 and TRBJ2-5, the full variable domain reads DVKVTQSSRYLVKRTGEKVFLECVQDMDHENMFWYRQDPGLGLRLIYFSYDVKMKEKGDIPEGYSVSREKKERFSLILESASTNQTSMYLCASSGLIETQYFGPGTRLLVL.

This clonotype has more than one count but fewer than ten. The CDR3 reads CASSLIRDGTNEQFF. CDR3 bases: TGTGCCAGCAGCTTAATTAGGGACGGGACCAATGAGCAGTTCTTC. The rearrangement uses TRBV7-2 and TRBJ2-1; tentatively, D is TRBD1 or TRBD2 (5 bases each). V dropped 2 bases and J dropped 6 bases, with 14 bases sitting between them. Looked up from germline, CDR1 is SGHTA and CDR2 is FQGNSA. The CDR3 has 15 residues.

This chain connects TRBV5-6 to TRBJ2-1; D could derive from TRBD1 or TRBD2 (5 bases each). With 2 bases removed from V and 7 bases from J, the gap between germline ends came to 16 bases. CDR3 size: 15 residues. Germline V gene sequence: CDR1 SGHDT, CDR2 YYEEEE. DNA for the CDR3: TGTGCCAGCAGCTTCGGGGCGGGCACTCGGAATGAGCAGTTCTTC. Amino acids: CASSFGAGTRNEQFF.

The genes are TRBV12-3 or TRBV12-4 and TRBJ1-1; TRBD1 matches at 9 bases. The CDR3 totals 13 residues. V lost 8 bases to trimming and J lost 4 bases; unmatched junction nucleotides: 5. The CDR3 DNA is TGTGCCAGCCGGAAGACAGGGGGCACTGAAGCTTTCTTT. Protein product: CASRKTGGTEAFF.

A few counts support this clonotype. This chain uses TRBV6-1 with TRBJ2-3; 7 bases fit TRBD1. Germline lookup yields CDR1 MNHNS and CDR2 SASEGT. The CDR3 runs to 13 residues. V lost 6 bases to trimming and J lost 1 base; unmatched junction nucleotides: 1. The CDR3 protein is CASSDRGTDTQYF. The CDR3 DNA sequence: TGTGCCAGCAGCGACAGGGGCACAGATACGCAGTATTTT.

V gene TRBV20-1 combines with J gene TRBJ2-3; 10 positions agree with TRBD2. The CDR3 is made up of 14 amino acids. With 3 bases clipped from V and 1 base from J, the junction kept 1 base outside the gene matches. The germline gives CDR1 DFQATT, CDR2 SNEGSKA (reference sequence). The CDR3, as DNA: TGCAGTGCTAGCACTAGCGGGGGCACAGATACGCAGTATTTT. Translated: CSASTSGGTDTQYF.

There are many counts of this clonotype. V gene TRBV29-1 combines with J gene TRBJ2-3; no clear D gene. This CDR3 region has 12 residues. Per the germline V gene, CDR1 is SQVTM and CDR2 is ANQGSEA. The V gene lost 4 bases and the J gene lost 6 bases, with 11 bases spanning the gap. The CDR3 loop reads CSVVVGSDTQYF. CDR3 DNA: TGCAGCGTTGTTGTGGGGTCTGATACGCAGTATTTT.

This clonotype has at least ten counts. This rearrangement joins TRBV15 to TRBJ1-1, with 7 bases lining up with TRBD1. This CDR3 spans 18 amino acids. The germline V gene has CDR1 LNHNV and CDR2 YYDKDF (reference sequence). Trimming at V came to 1 base and at J to 0 bases, leaving 11 bases not matched to a gene. The CDR3 coding sequence is TGTGCCACCAGCAGAGGACTCCCCTTTGGGACAGTGAACACTGAAGCTTTCTTT. Its protein is CATSRGLPFGTVNTEAFF.

This clonotype showed up many times. V is TRBV12-3 or TRBV12-4 and J is TRBJ1-6; weak D call: TRBD1 (6 bases). CDR3 size: 14 residues. V dropped 6 bases and J dropped 10 bases, with 16 bases sitting between them. The CDR3 protein is CASSRYREDSPLHF. CDR3 nucleotide sequence: TGTGCCAGCAGCCGTTACAGGGAAGACTCACCCCTCCACTTT.

Many counts were recorded for this clonotype. In nucleotides, the CDR3 is TGTGCCAGCAGCGTAGGGCTAGGAAACTATGGCTACACCTTC. Its protein is CASSVGLGNYGYTF. The chain links TRBV9 to TRBJ1-2; no definite D call. Germline CDR1 reads SGDLS; CDR2 reads YYNGEE. The CDR3 runs 14 residues. The V end was cut by 0 bases, the J end by 2 bases, with 8 bases between.

This clonotype turned up a few times. V gene TRBV29-1 combines with J gene TRBJ2-5; 8 bases line up with TRBD2. V lost 4 bases and J lost 4; bases outside the gene matches: 2. From germline, CDR1 is SQVTM and CDR2 ANQGSEA. This CDR3 is 12 amino acids long. The CDR3 sequence: CSVGSGAETQYF. The CDR3 region has the DNA TGCAGCGTTGGTAGCGGGGCAGAGACCCAGTACTTC.